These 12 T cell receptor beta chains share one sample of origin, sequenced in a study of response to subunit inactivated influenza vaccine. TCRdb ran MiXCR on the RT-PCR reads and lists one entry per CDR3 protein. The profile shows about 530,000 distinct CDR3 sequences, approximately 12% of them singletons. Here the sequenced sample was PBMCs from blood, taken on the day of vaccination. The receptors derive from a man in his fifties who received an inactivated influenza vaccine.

CDR3 nucleotides: TGTGCCAGTGGAGGGCAAATGGATCAGCCCCAGCATTTT. Translating gives CASGGQMDQPQHF. The J gene is TRBJ1-5, the V gene TRBV19; D is ambiguous. V was shortened by 8 bases and J by 5 bases, with 13 bases between the two germline ends. The CDR3 is 13 residues long. Germline V CDR1 and CDR2: LNHDA, SQIVND (reference sequence).

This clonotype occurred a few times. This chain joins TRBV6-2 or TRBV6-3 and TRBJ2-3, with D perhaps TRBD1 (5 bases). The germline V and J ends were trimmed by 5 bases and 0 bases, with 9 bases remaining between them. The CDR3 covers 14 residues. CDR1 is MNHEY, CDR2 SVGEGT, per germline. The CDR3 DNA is TGTGCCAGCAGTCTGACAGTAAGCACAGATACGCAGTATTTT. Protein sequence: CASSLTVSTDTQYF.

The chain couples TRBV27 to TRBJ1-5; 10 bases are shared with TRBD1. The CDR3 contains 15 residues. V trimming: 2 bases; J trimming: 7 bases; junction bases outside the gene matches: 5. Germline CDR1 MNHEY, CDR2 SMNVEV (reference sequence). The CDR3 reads CASSLTGQGRQPQHF. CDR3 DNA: TGTGCCAGCAGTTTAACGGGACAGGGGAGGCAGCCCCAGCATTTT.

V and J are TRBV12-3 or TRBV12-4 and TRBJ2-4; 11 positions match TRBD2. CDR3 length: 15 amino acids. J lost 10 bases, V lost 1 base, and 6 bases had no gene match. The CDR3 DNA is TGTGCCAGCAGTTTAGGTAGCGGGGGGGCCGGTATTCAGTACTTC. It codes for CASSLGSGGAGIQYF.

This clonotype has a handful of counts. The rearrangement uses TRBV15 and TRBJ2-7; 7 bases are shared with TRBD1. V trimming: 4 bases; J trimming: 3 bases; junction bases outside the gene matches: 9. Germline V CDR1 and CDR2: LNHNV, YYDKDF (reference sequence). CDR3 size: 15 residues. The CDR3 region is CATSTDREYRYEQYF. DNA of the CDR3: TGTGCCACCAGCACAGACAGGGAATATCGCTACGAGCAGTACTTC.

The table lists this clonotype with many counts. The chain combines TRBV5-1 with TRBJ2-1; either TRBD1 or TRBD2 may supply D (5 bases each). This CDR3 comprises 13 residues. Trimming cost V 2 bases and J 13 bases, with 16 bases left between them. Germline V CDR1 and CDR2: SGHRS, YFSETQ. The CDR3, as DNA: TGCGCCAGCAGCTTCACAAACCGGGACCCCCAGTTCTTC. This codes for CASSFTNRDPQFF.

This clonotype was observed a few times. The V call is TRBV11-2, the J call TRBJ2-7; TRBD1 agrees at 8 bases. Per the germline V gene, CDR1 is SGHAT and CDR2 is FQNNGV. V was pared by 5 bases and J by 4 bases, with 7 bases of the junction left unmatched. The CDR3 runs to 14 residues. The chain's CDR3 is CASSAAQGGYEQYF. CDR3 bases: TGTGCCAGCAGCGCGGCACAGGGGGGTTACGAGCAGTACTTC.

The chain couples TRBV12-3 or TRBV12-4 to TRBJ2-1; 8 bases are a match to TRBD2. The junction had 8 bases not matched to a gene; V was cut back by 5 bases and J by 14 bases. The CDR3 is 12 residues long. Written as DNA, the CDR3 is TGTGCCAGCAGTCGCGGACTAGCAGGGAAGTTCTTC. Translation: CASSRGLAGKFF.

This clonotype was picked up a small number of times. This CDR3 is CASTSGGVNEQFF. For the CDR3, the DNA is TGTGCCAGCACCTCCGGGGGGGTTAATGAGCAGTTCTTC. The chain recombines TRBV7-9 with TRBJ2-1; TRBD2 matches at 8 bases. The V and J ends lost 7 bases and 7 bases, in that order; junction bases with no gene match: 6. Germline V gene sequence: CDR1 SEHNR, CDR2 FQNEAQ (reference sequence). The CDR3 covers 13 residues.

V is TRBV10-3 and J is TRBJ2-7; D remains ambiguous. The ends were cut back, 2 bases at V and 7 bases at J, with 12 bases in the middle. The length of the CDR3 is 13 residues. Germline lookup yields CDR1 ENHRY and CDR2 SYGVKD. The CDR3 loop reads CAISEPLVGEQYF. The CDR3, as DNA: TGTGCCATCAGTGAGCCTCTCGTCGGGGAGCAGTACTTC.

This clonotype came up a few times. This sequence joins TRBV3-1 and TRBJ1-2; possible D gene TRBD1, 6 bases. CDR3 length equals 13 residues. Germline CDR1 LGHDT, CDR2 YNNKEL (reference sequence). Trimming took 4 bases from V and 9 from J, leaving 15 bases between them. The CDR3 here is CASSRGHPSRYTF. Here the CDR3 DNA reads TGTGCCAGCAGCCGGGGACACCCGTCGCGCTACACCTTC.

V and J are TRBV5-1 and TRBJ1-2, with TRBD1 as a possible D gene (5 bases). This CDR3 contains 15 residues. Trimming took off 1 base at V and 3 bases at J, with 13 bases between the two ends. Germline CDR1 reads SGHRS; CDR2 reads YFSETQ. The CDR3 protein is CASSLTTGADYGYTF. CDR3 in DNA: TGCGCCAGCAGCTTGACAACAGGAGCGGACTATGGCTACACCTTC. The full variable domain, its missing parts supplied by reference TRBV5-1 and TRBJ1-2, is KAGVTQTPRYLIKTRGQQVTLSCSPISGHRSVSWYQQTPGQGLQFLFEYFSETQRNKGNFPGRFSGRQFSNSRSEMNVSTLELGDSALYLCASSLTTGADYGYTFGSGTRLTVV.